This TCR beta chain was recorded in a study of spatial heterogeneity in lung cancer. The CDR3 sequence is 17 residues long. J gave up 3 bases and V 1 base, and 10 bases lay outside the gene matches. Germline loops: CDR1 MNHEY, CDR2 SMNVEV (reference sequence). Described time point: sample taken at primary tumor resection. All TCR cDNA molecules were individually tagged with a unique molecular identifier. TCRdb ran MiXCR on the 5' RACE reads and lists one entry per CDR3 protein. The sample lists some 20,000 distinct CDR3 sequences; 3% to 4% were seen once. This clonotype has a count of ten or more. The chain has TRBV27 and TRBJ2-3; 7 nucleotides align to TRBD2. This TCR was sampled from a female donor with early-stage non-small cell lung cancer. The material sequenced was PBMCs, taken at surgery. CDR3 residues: CASSLWGRAVGTDTQYF. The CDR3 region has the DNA TGTGCCAGCAGTTTATGGGGGAGGGCCGTTGGGACAGATACGCAGTATTTT.